This is a list of T cell receptor beta chains from one sample in a study of T cells in Graves' hyperthyroidism and ophthalmopathy. TCRdb independently ran MiXCR on the multiplex PCR reads; one entry per CDR3 protein. In the table there are hundreds of thousands of distinct CDR3 sequences, under 20% of which are singletons. Sequences were obtained from blood. Receptors originate from a woman between 50 and 59 years old with Graves' hyperthyroidism that later progressed to Graves' ophthalmopathy. CDR3s include the opening cysteine and the closing phenylalanine or tryptophan. The D gene is left open where the match is weak. The size field is filled for only some rows; it gives once, few, many or a size class.

NA | TRBJ1-1 | many | 14 | TRBV11-2 | CASSIVVGVTEAFF | TGTGCCAGCAGCATCGTCGTGGGCGTCACTGAAGCTTTCTTT
NA | TRBJ1-2 | many | 14 | TRBV11-2 | CASSRGTLSYGYTF | TGTGCCAGCAGCCGCGGGACACTTTCTTATGGCTACACCTTC
TRBD1 | TRBJ2-7 | many | 11 | TRBV30 | CASDRGHEQYF | TGTGCCTCGGACAGGGGCCACGAGCAGTACTTC
TRBD1 | TRBJ2-5 | few | 13 | TRBV29-1 | CSVCAGGEETQYF | TGCAGCGTTTGTGCAGGGGGCGAAGAGACCCAGTACTTC
NA | TRBJ2-7 | few | 14 | TRBV9 | CASSEGAPGDEQYF | TGTGCCAGCAGCGAGGGAGCCCCTGGGGACGAGCAGTACTTC
NA | TRBJ2-2 | NA | 16 | TRBV5-1 | CASSFAGAVNTGELFF | TGCGCCAGCAGCTTTGCAGGGGCCGTAAACACCGGGGAGCTGTTTTTT
TRBD1 | TRBJ2-1 | NA | 13 | TRBV20-1 | CSAGTGLYNEQFF | TGCAGTGCGGGGACAGGGCTCTACAATGAGCAGTTCTTC
NA | TRBJ2-4 | many | 14 | TRBV11-2 | CASSHSTGGDIQYF | TGTGCCAGCAGCCATTCGACTGGTGGGGACATTCAGTACTTC
NA | TRBJ2-1 | few | 11 | TRBV20-1 | CSARLSNEQFF | TGCAGTGCTAGACTTTCCAATGAGCAGTTCTTC
NA | TRBJ1-2 | NA | 13 | TRBV28 | CASSLLPYYGYTF | TGTGCCAGCAGTCTACTTCCGTACTATGGCTACACCTTC
TRBD1 | TRBJ2-3 | many | 14 | TRBV20-1 | CSARVDRGRDTQYF | TGCAGTGCTAGGGTGGACAGGGGGCGTGATACGCAGTATTTT
NA | TRBJ2-3 | NA | 16 | TRBV12-3/TRBV12-4 | CASRAGLPKRSDTQYF | TGTGCCAGCAGAGCAGGACTACCTAAGAGGTCAGATACGCAGTATTTT
NA | TRBJ2-1 | many | 15 | TRBV6-2/TRBV6-3 | CASRTDLSSYNEQFF | TGTGCCAGCAGGACTGACTTAAGCTCCTACAATGAGCAGTTCTTC
TRBD1 | TRBJ2-5 | many | 14 | TRBV2 | CASSPGQGTETQYF | TGTGCCAGCAGTCCGGGACAGGGGACAGAGACCCAGTACTTC
NA | TRBJ2-1 | many | 15 | TRBV11-2 | CASSSGADTGNEQFF | TGTGCCAGCAGCTCGGGCGCGGACACAGGCAATGAGCAGTTCTTC
NA | TRBJ1-1 | few | 10 | TRBV10-2 | CASQGAEAFF | TGCGCCAGCCAAGGGGCTGAAGCTTTCTTT
TRBD1 | TRBJ2-1 | few | 14 | TRBV20-1 | CSGNRGTGDNEQFF | TGCAGTGGAAATCGGGGGACAGGGGACAATGAGCAGTTCTTC
NA | TRBJ1-1 | many | 13 | TRBV12-3/TRBV12-4 | CASGPQGSAEAFF | TGTGCCAGCGGCCCCCAGGGCTCCGCTGAAGCTTTCTTT
TRBD1 | TRBJ1-1 | many | 15 | TRBV10-3 | CAISDGTGGWTEAFF | TGTGCCATCAGTGACGGGACAGGGGGCTGGACTGAAGCTTTCTTT
NA | TRBJ2-3 | NA | 17 | TRBV9 | CASSVDVGNGSPDTQYF | TGTGCCAGCAGCGTCGACGTAGGTAACGGGAGCCCAGATACGCAGTATTTT
TRBD2 | TRBJ2-5 | few | 14 | TRBV18 | CASSPWEGQETQYF | TGTGCCAGCTCACCGTGGGAGGGCCAAGAGACCCAGTACTTC
NA | TRBJ1-2 | many | 15 | TRBV10-3 | CAISVNVDTPAGYTF | TGTGCCATCAGCGTCAATGTCGACACACCGGCGGGCTACACCTTC
TRBD2 | TRBJ2-5 | NA | 15 | TRBV5-1 | CASSWVTSGEETQYF | TGCGCCAGCAGCTGGGTGACTAGCGGGGAGGAGACCCAGTACTTC
NA | TRBJ1-6 | NA | 17 | TRBV20-1 | CSASPGQKSSYNSPLHF | TGCAGTGCCTCGCCGGGACAAAAGAGCTCCTATAATTCACCCCTCCACTTT
NA | TRBJ2-5 | NA | 14 | TRBV18 | CASSPAGYQETQYF | TGTGCCAGCTCACCGGCAGGCTACCAAGAGACCCAGTACTTC
NA | TRBJ2-1 | few | 12 | TRBV9 | CASSAEYNEQFF | TGTGCCAGCAGCGCCGAATACAATGAGCAGTTCTTC
NA | TRBJ2-3 | NA | 16 | TRBV10-1 | CASSGAAGVSTDTQYF | TGCGCCAGCAGTGGGGCCGCGGGCGTATCCACAGATACGCAGTATTTT
TRBD2 | TRBJ2-7 | many | 16 | TRBV2 | CASSKGGLAGGYEQYF | TGTGCCAGCAGCAAAGGAGGTCTAGCGGGGGGGTACGAGCAGTACTTC
NA | TRBJ1-5 | NA | 16 | TRBV19 | CASSILGLGIDQPQHF | TGTGCCAGTAGTATACTCGGGTTGGGTATTGATCAGCCCCAGCATTTT
TRBD2 | TRBJ2-1 | many | 14 | TRBV20-1 | CSALTSVAYNEQFF | TGCAGTGCTCTGACTAGCGTCGCCTACAATGAGCAGTTCTTC
NA | TRBJ1-2 | once | 12 | TRBV10-3 | CAFSQENYGYTF | TGTGCCTTCTCACAGGAAAACTATGGCTACACCTTC
NA | TRBJ2-3 | many | 11 | TRBV30 | CAWSGADTQYF | TGTGCCTGGAGTGGAGCAGATACGCAGTATTTT
NA | TRBJ2-2 | few | 14 | TRBV3-1 | CASSQGLVTGKLFF | TGTGCCAGCAGCCAAGGACTAGTTACCGGGAAGCTGTTTTTT